The clone carrying this T cell receptor beta chain was found a few times. What it binds is not known. Enrolled ophthalmopathy patients presented with a Clinical Activity Score of at least 3, a NOSPECS grade of at least 4, and disease duration under 3 months. The study left out patients who had uncontrolled infection, other autoimmune disease, pregnancy or lactation. The source of the sample is a study of T cells in Graves' hyperthyroidism and ophthalmopathy. Points from the study as a whole: Most thyroid clonotypes expanded above 0.001 were also detected in blood.

The TCR beta CDR3 regions underwent amplification using RNA transcripts as the source. A first-round RT-PCR of the TCR CDR3 used the HTBI primer set. MiXCR, run by TCRdb on the multiplex PCR reads, gives a single entry per CDR3 protein. The sample shows 490,000 or so distinct CDR3 sequences, around a fifth of them seen only once. Trimming took 2 bases from V and 6 from J; bases not matched to a gene: 4. Germline values: CDR1 ENHRY, CDR2 SYGVKD. The CDR3 sequence is 13 residues long. The source material was blood. The chain employs TRBV10-3 and TRBJ2-7; 7 positions match TRBD1. The TCR originated in a woman aged 65 to 85 with Graves' ophthalmopathy. CDR3 DNA: TGTGCCATCAGTGAGGCCGCAGGGGGCGAGCAGTACTTC. Protein sequence: CAISEAAGGEQYF.